A single sample gave rise to the 14 T cell receptor beta chains below, sequenced in a study of T cell changes during pregnancy in multiple sclerosis. The assay was immunoSEQ multiplex PCR, and TCRdb's table has in-frame clones only and misses some. Among some 23,000 clones, around nine tenths were seen once, and the ten largest hold more than 10%. The sequencing here drew on CD8+ T cells from peripheral blood mononuclear cells, taken in the first trimester of pregnancy. The receptors come from a female donor in good health, enrolled as a control in a pregnancy study.

The sample holds a few counts of this clone. This chain connects TRBV5-1 to TRBJ2-5; a weak D match, TRBD2 (6 bases). The germline CDR1 and CDR2 sequences are SGHRS and YFSETQ. CDR3 size: 15 residues. Trimming took off 3 bases at V and 5 bases at J, with 17 bases between the two ends. CDR3 loop: CASSWARDREETQYF. The CDR3 DNA follows: TGCGCCAGCAGCTGGGCGAGGGACCGGGAGGAGACCCAGTACTTC.

The chain recombines TRBV6-4 with TRBJ2-1; D may be TRBD2 (6 bases). Germline CDR1 and CDR2: MRHNA and SNTAGT. The CDR3 extends over 14 amino acids. V gave up 2 bases and J gave up 5 bases, with 10 bases separating them. The CDR3 bases are TGTGCCAGCAGTGACGGCGGGGCCCACAATGAGCAGTTCTTC. This codes for CASSDGGAHNEQFF.

The V gene is TRBV29-1, the J gene TRBJ2-1; a possible D gene is TRBD1 (6 bases). V lost 1 base and J 6 bases, leaving 7 bases between the germline ends. CDR1 is SQVTM and CDR2 is ANQGSEA in the germline V gene. This CDR3 is 12 amino acids long. The CDR3 is CSVEGRGNEQFF. In nucleotides, the CDR3 is TGCAGCGTTGAAGGCAGGGGCAATGAGCAGTTCTTC.

The J gene is TRBJ2-2, the V gene TRBV29-1; D is uncertain. V shed 4 bases and J shed 3 bases, with 6 bases lying between them. The CDR3 has 12 amino acids. Germline V CDR1 and CDR2: SQVTM, ANQGSEA. CDR3 bases: TGCAGCGTTGCCCGTTACACCGGGGAGCTGTTTTTT. Residues: CSVARYTGELFF.

V and J are TRBV18 and TRBJ2-2, with D possibly matching TRBD1 (6 bases). The length of the CDR3 is 13 residues. CDR1 is KGHSH, CDR2 LQKENI, per germline. Trimming took 0 bases from V and 7 from J, leaving 6 bases between them. CDR3 nucleotides: TGTGCCAGCTCACCACCGGACAGCGGGGAGCTGTTTTTT. This encodes CASSPPDSGELFF.

The chain employs TRBV12-1 and TRBJ2-3; whether TRBD1, the table's D call, matches the DNA was not checked. TRBV12-1 represents a pseudogene. The CDR3 is made up of 14 amino acids. As DNA, the CDR3 is TGTGCCAGCACCAACCTGGGGCAGGGGGATACGCAGTATTTT. This encodes CASTNLGQGDTQYF.

The chain employs TRBV19 and TRBJ2-1; D is perhaps TRBD2 (5 bases). V lost 8 bases and J lost 2, with 7 bases in between. Germline CDR1 and CDR2: LNHDA and SQIVND (reference sequence). The CDR3 extends over 12 amino acids. The CDR3 sequence is CASGLAYNEQFF. In DNA, the CDR3 is TGTGCCAGTGGACTCGCCTACAATGAGCAGTTCTTC. Together with reference TRBV19 and TRBJ2-1, the CDR3 gives the full variable domain: DGGITQSPKYLFRKEGQNVTLSCEQNLNHDAMYWYRQDPGQGLRLIYYSQIVNDFQKGDIAEGYSVSREKKESFPLTVTSAQKNPTAFYLCASGLAYNEQFFGPGTRLTVL.

This clone was recorded a few times. The rearrangement uses TRBV7-9 and TRBJ2-7; D is uncertain. The germline V gene has CDR1 SEHNR and CDR2 FQNEAQ (reference sequence). This CDR3 is built from 12 residues. The germline V and J ends were trimmed by 7 bases and 4 bases, with 11 bases remaining between them. In DNA form, the CDR3 reads TGTGCCAGCACCATCGACACGTACGAGCAGTACTTC. Amino acids: CASTIDTYEQYF.

J is TRBJ1-4 and V is TRBV27, with 7 positions matching TRBD1. From germline, CDR1 is MNHEY and CDR2 SMNVEV (reference sequence). The V segment lost 5 bases and the J segment 7 bases; nucleotides outside the gene matches: 4. This CDR3 is 13 amino acids long. The CDR3 protein is CASSMGQLEKLFF. CDR3 sequence (DNA): TGTGCCAGCAGTATGGGACAGCTTGAAAAACTGTTTTTT.

V usage is TRBV9 and J usage is TRBJ2-3; TRBD2 might be the D (6 bases). This CDR3 comprises 16 residues. V was shortened by 0 bases and J by 2 bases, with 13 bases between the two germline ends. Germline CDR1 is SGDLS and CDR2 is YYNGEE. The CDR3 DNA reads as TGTGCCAGCAGCGTAGGGCGGGATCTCTACACAGATACGCAGTATTTT. It encodes CASSVGRDLYTDTQYF.

The chain links TRBV28 to TRBJ1-1; D gene unclear. The CDR3 length is 12 residues. Trimming pared 4 bases from V and 6 bases from J, leaving 9 bases between. Germline loops: CDR1 MDHEN, CDR2 SYDVKM. The CDR3 DNA reads as TGTGCCAGCAGTTCAAGAGTCTCTGAAGCTTTCTTT. Its protein is CASSSRVSEAFF.

The chain joins TRBV7-8 to TRBJ2-3; D gene unclear. The ends were cut back, 5 bases at V and 11 bases at J, with 14 bases in the middle. Germline CDR1 is SGHVS and CDR2 is FQNEAQ. There are 12 residues in the CDR3. The CDR3 protein is CASSLFHERQYF. CDR3 DNA sequence: TGTGCCAGCAGCCTGTTCCATGAGAGGCAGTATTTT. Full variable domain (rest looked up from reference TRBV7-8 and TRBJ2-3): GAGVSQSPRYKVAKRGQDVALRCDPISGHVSLFWYQQALGQGPEFLTYFQNEAQLDKSGLPSDRFFAERPEGSVSTLKIQRTQQEDSAVYLCASSLFHERQYFGPGTRLTVL.

The chain couples TRBV29-1 to TRBJ1-2; TRBD1 might be the D (5 bases). The germline V gene has CDR1 SQVTM and CDR2 ANQGSEA. This CDR3 contains 14 residues. V was trimmed by 0 bases and J by 5 bases, leaving 13 bases between them. In DNA, the CDR3 is TGCAGCGTTGAAGATGTGACAGCGCTATATGGCTACACCTTC. Residues: CSVEDVTALYGYTF.

The chain joins TRBV6-1 to TRBJ2-3, with TRBD2 matching over 11 bases. Germline V gene lookup returns CDR1 MNHNS and CDR2 SASEGT. V gave up 6 bases and J gave up 5 bases; unmatched junction bases: 7. CDR3 length: 15 residues. The CDR3 is CASSLLAGELDTQYF. The CDR3 nucleotides are TGTGCCAGCAGCTTACTAGCGGGGGAATTAGATACGCAGTATTTT.